This T cell receptor beta chain was sequenced during a study of regulatory T cells in long-lasting Graves disease. In this sample, this clonotype turned up many times. The time point is: newly diagnosed GD, antithyroid drugs for less than 3 months. The TCR library used RNA extracted from PBMCs. The germline V gene has CDR1 MDHEN and CDR2 SYDVKM. This CDR3 region has 15 residues. Deletions cut 1 base from V and 2 bases from J, with 10 bases between. Arm-PCR of CDR3 regions with iRepertoire HTBI primers generated TCR beta libraries. TCRdb called the multiplex PCR reads again in MiXCR, with one record for every CDR3 protein. Of roughly 430,000 distinct CDR3 sequences in the sample, about a sixth were seen once. This same sample was also part of a study on T cells in Graves' hyperthyroidism and ophthalmopathy. That study reports: In the analysis, a 13 V-J model separated ophthalmopathy from stable hyperthyroidism.

Sequenced here: peripheral blood mononuclear cells (PBMCs), sampled at new diagnosis, from a patient treated with antithyroid drugs. This TCR was sampled from a woman aged 25 to 45 with Graves disease. The chain recombines TRBV28 with TRBJ2-3; D ambiguous. In DNA form, the CDR3 reads TGTGCCAGCAGTTTATATAGTCCCATCACAGATACGCAGTATTTT. It is translated as CASSLYSPITDTQYF.